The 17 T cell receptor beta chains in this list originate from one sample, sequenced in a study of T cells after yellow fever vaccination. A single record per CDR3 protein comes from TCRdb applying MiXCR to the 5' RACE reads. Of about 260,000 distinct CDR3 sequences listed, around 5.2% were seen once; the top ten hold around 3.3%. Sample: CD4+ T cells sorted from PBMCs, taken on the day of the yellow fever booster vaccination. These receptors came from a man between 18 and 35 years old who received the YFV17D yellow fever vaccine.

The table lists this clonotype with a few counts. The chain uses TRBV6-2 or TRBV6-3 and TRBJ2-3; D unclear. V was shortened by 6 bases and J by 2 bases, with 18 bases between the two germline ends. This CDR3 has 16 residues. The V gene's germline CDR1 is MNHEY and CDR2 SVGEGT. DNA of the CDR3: TGTGCCAGCAGCCAATTTAGTCGCCCTCTCACAGATACGCAGTATTTT. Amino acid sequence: CASSQFSRPLTDTQYF.

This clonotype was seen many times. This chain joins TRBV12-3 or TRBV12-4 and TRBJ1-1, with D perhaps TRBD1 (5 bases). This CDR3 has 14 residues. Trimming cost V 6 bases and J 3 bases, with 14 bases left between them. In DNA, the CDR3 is TGTGCCAGCAGCCCTGGGGGGGACTACACTGAAGCTTTCTTT. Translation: CASSPGGDYTEAFF.

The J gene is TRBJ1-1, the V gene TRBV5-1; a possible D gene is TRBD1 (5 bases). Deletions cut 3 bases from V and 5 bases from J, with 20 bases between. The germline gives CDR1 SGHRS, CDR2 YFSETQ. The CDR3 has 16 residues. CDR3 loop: CASSYESGGSGTEAFF. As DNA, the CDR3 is TGCGCCAGCAGCTACGAATCGGGGGGGTCGGGTACTGAAGCTTTCTTT.

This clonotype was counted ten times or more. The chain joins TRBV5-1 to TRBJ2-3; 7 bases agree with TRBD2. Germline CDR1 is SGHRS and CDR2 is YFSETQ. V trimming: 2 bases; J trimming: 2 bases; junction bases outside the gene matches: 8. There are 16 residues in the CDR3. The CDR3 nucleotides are TGCGCCAGCAGCTTAAATCCTAGCGGTACCACAGATACGCAGTATTTT. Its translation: CASSLNPSGTTDTQYF.

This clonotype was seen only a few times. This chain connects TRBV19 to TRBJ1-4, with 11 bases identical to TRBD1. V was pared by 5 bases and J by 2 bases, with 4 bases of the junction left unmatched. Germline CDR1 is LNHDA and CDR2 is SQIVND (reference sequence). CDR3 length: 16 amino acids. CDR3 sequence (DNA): TGTGCCAGTAGTTCCTGGACAGGGGGCACTAATGAAAAACTGTTTTTT. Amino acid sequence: CASSSWTGGTNEKLFF.

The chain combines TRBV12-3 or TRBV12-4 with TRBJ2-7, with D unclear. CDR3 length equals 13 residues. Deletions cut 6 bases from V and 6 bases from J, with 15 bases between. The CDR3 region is CASSLTRVVEQYF. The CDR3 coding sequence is TGTGCCAGCAGCCTGACGCGCGTAGTCGAGCAGTACTTC.

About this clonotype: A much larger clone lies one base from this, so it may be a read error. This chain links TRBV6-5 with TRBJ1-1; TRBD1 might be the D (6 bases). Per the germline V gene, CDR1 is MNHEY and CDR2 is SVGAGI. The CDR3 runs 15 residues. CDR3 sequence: CASSYTGTGNTDAFF. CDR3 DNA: TGTGCCAGCAGTTACACAGGGACGGGGAACACTGACGCTTTCTTT.

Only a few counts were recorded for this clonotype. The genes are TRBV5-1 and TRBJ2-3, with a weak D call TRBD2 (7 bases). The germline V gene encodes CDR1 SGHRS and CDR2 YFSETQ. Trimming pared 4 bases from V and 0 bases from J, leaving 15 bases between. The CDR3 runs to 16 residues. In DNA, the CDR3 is TGCGCCAGCAGCGGCGGGGGCCTAGCGAGCACAGATACGCAGTATTTT. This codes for CASSGGGLASTDTQYF. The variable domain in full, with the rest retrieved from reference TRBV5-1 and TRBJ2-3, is KAGVTQTPRYLIKTRGQQVTLSCSPISGHRSVSWYQQTPGQGLQFLFEYFSETQRNKGNFPGRFSGRQFSNSRSEMNVSTLELGDSALYLCASSGGGLASTDTQYFGPGTRLTVL.

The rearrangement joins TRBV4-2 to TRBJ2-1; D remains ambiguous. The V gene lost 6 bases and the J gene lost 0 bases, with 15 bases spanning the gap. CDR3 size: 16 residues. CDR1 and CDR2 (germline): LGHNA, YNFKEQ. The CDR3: CASREGPTRSYNEQFF. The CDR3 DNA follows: TGTGCCAGCAGGGAAGGACCTACTCGCTCCTACAATGAGCAGTTCTTC.

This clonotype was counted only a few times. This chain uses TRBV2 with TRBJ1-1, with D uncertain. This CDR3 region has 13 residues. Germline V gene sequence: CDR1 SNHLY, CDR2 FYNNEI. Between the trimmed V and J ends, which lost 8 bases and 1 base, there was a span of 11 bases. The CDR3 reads CASLDGTNTEAFF. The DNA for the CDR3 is TGTGCCAGCTTAGACGGAACGAACACTGAAGCTTTCTTT.

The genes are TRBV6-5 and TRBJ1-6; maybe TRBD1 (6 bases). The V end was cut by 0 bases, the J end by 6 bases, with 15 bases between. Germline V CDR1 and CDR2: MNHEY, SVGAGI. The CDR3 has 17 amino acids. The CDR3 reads CASSYSRQANINSPLHF. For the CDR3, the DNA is TGTGCCAGCAGTTACTCAAGACAGGCTAACATTAATTCACCCCTCCACTTT.

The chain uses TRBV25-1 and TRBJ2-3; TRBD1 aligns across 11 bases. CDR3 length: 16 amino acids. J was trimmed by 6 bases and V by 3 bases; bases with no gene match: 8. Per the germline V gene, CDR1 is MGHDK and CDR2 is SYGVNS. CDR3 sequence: CASSDSGQGAGDTQYF. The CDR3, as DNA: TGTGCCAGCAGTGACTCCGGACAGGGGGCAGGGGATACGCAGTATTTT.

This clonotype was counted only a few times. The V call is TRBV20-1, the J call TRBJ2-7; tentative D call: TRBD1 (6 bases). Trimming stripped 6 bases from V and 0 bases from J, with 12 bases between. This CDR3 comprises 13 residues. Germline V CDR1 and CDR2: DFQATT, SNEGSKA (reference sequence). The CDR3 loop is CSAGQPSSYEQYF. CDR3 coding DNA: TGCAGTGCCGGACAGCCCAGCTCCTACGAGCAGTACTTC.

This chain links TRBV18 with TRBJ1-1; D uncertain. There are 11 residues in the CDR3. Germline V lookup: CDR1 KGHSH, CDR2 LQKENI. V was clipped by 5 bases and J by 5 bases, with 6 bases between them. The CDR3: CASSGVTEAFF. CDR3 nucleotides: TGTGCCAGCTCAGGGGTAACTGAAGCTTTCTTT.

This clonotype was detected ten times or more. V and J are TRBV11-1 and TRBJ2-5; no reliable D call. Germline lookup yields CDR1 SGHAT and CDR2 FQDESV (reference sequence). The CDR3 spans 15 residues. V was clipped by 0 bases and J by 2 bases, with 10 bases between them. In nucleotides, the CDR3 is TGTGCCAGCAGCTTAGCGTTCCATCCACAAGAGACCCAGTACTTC. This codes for CASSLAFHPQETQYF. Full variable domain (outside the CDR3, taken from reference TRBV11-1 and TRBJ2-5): EAEVAQSPRYKITEKSQAVAFWCDPISGHATLYWYRQILGQGPELLVQFQDESVVDDSQLPKDRFSAERLKGVDSTLKIQPAELGDSAMYLCASSLAFHPQETQYFGPGTRLLVL.

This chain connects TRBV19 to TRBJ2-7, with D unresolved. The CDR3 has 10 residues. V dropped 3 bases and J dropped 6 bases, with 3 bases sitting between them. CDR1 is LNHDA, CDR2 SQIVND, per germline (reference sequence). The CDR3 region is CASSIAEQYV. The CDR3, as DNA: TGTGCCAGTAGTATCGCCGAGCAGTACGTC.

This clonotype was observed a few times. The CDR3 DNA is TGTGCCAGCAGTTACTCGACCGTCGGGGCCTGGGACACTGAAGCTTTCTTT. Its protein product is CASSYSTVGAWDTEAFF. The chain uses TRBV6-2 or TRBV6-3 and TRBJ1-1, with a weak D call TRBD1 (5 bases). V shed 0 bases and J shed 3 bases, with 17 bases lying between them. The CDR3 sequence is 17 residues long. Germline V gene data show CDR1 as MNHEY and CDR2 as SVGEGT.